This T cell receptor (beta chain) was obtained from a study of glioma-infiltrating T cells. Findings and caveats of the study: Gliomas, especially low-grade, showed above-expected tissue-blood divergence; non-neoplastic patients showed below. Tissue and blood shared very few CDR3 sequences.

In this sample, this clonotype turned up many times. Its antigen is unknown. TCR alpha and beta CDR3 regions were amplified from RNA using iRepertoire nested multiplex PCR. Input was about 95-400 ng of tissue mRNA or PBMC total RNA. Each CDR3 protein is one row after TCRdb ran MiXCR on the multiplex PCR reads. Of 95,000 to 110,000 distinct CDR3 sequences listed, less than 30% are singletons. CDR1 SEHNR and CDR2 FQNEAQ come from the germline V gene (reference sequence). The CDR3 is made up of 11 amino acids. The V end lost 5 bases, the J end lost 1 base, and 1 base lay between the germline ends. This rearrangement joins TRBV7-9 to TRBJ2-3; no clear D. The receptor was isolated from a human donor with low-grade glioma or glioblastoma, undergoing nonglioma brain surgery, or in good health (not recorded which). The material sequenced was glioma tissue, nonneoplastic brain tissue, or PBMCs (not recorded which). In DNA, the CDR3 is TGTGCCAGCAGCCGCACAGATACGCAGTATTTT. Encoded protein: CASSRTDTQYF.